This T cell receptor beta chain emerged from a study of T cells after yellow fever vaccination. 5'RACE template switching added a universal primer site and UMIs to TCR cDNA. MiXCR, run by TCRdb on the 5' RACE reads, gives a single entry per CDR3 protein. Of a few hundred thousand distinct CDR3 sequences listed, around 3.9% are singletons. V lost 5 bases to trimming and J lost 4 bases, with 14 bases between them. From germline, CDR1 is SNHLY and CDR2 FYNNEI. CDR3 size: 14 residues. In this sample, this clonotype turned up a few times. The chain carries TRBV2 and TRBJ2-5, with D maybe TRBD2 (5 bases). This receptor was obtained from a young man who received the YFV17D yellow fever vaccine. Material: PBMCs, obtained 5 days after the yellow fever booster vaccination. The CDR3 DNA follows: TGTGCCAGCAGTCGCCCCAATCGGGGAGAGACCCAGTACTTC. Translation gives CASSRPNRGETQYF.